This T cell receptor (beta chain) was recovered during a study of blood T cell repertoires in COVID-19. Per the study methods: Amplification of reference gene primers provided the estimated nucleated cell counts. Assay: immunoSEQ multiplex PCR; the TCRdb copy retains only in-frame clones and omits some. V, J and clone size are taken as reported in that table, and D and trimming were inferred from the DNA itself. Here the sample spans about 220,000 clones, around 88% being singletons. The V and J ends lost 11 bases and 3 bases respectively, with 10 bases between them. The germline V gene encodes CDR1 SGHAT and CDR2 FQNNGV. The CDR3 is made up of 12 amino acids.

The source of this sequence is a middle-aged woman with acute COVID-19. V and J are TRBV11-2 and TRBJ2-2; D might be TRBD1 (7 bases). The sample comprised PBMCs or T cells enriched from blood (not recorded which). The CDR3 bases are TGTGCCGTCAGGGGGGACACCGGGGAGCTGTTTTTT. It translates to CAVRGDTGELFF.